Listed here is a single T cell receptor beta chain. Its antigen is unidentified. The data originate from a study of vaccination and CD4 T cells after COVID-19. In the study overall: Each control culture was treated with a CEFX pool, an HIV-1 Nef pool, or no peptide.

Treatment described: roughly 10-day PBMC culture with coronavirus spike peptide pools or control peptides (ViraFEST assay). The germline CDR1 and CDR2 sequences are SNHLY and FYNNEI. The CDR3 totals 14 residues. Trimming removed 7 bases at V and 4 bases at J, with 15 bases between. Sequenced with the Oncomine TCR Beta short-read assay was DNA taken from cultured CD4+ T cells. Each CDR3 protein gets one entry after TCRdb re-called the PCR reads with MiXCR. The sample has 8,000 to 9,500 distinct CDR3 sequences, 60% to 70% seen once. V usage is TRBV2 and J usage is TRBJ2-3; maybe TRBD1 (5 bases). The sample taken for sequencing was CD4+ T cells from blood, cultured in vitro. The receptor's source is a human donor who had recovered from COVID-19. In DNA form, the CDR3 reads TGTGCCAGCAACACCTTTCAGGGCGCAGATACGCAGTATTTT. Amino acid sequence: CASNTFQGADTQYF.